This passage covers 5 T cell receptor beta chains from one sample sequenced in a study of CD8+ T cells in alopecia areata. The sequencing template was cDNA reverse transcribed from extracted RNA. Libraries were prepared by immunoSEQ multiplex PCR; TCRdb keeps only in-frame clonotypes and omits some of them. The repertoire consists of approximately 150,000 clones, with 55% to 65% occurring once and the leading ten covering 4% to 5.5%. Material for sequencing was CD4+ T cells sorted from blood. The receptors were gathered from a human donor in good health.

J is TRBJ1-5 and V is TRBV4-1; no firm D call. Germline assignment: CDR1 MGHRA and CDR2 YSYEKL. CDR3 length: 14 residues. V dropped 2 bases and J dropped 5 bases, with 10 bases sitting between them. The CDR3 spells CASSQRTEDQPQHF. Here the CDR3 DNA reads TGCGCCAGCAGCCAACGGACGGAGGATCAGCCCCAGCATTTT.

The V call is TRBV27, the J call TRBJ2-5, with D uncertain. Germline loops: CDR1 MNHEY, CDR2 SMNVEV (reference sequence). V lost 0 bases and J lost 2, with 10 bases in between. The length of the CDR3 is 15 residues. CDR3 loop: CASSLSKGPQETQYF. CDR3 in DNA: TGTGCCAGCAGTTTATCCAAGGGCCCTCAAGAGACCCAGTACTTC.

This clone has just a few counts. The genes are TRBV29-1 and TRBJ2-1; D not resolved. CDR3 length: 16 residues. Trimming shortened V by 0 bases and J by 9 bases, and 21 bases separated the two germline ends. The germline gives CDR1 SQVTM, CDR2 ANQGSEA. The CDR3 loop is CSVEDGWNGLFSEQFF. In nucleotides, the CDR3 is TGCAGCGTTGAAGATGGGTGGAATGGTTTGTTCAGTGAGCAGTTCTTC.

The chain combines TRBV29-1 with TRBJ1-1; a possible D gene is TRBD1 (5 bases). CDR1 and CDR2 from the germline V gene are SQVTM and ANQGSEA. The CDR3 has 11 amino acids. Trimming left V 5 bases short and J 5 bases short, with 9 bases between. The CDR3 nucleotides read TGCAGCGTTCGCCAGGGAACTGAAGCTTTCTTT. As protein: CSVRQGTEAFF.

This clone was picked up one time. The sample has other DNA sequences that encode this CDR3 too. This chain links TRBV5-1 with TRBJ2-5, with D tentatively TRBD2 (5 bases). The germline V and J ends were trimmed by 1 base and 4 bases, with 5 bases remaining between them. Germline-derived CDR1 and CDR2 are SGHRS and YFSETQ. This CDR3 region has 12 residues. CDR3 in DNA: TGCGCCAGCAGCTTGCGGGGAGAGACCCAGTACTTC. It specifies CASSLRGETQYF.